Sequencing of this T cell receptor beta chain was carried out in a study of OX40 agonist ivuxolimab in advanced cancers. With regard to the full study: Ivuxolimab was a fully human IgG2 agonistic monoclonal antibody targeting the costimulatory receptor OX40 (CD134). Intravenous ivuxolimab was administered to patients every 2 weeks at six dose levels: 0.01, 0.1, 0.3, 1.5, 3 and 10 mg/kg. Among the 50 to 55 dose-escalation patients, roughly 20 had hepatocellular carcinoma, approximately 15 melanoma, 9 renal cell carcinoma and 9 head and neck cancer. The dose-escalation cohort was about 86% male with a mean age of about 58 years, ranging from about 23 to 85. Prior anti-PD-1, anti-PD-L1 or anti-CTLA-4 therapy was permitted, and about 40% of dose-escalation patients had received checkpoint inhibitors. Partial responses were achieved by three dose-escalation patients, of whom one had hepatocellular carcinoma and two had cutaneous melanoma. The purpose of peripheral TCRbeta sequencing was to test whether ivuxolimab changed TCR sequence diversity and led to clonal T-cell expansion. The paper covers the monotherapy dose-escalation part of the phase I ivuxolimab trial, which included N ≈ 50 patients.

Points the paper makes about the study in general: After ivuxolimab, CD8+ T cells had more expanded clones than CD4+ T cells on average. Low levels of normalized T-cell clonal expansion were also seen in some patients who did not respond. In the 0.1-3.0 mg/kg groups, partial responders were among the patients with the lowest normalized peripheral clonal expansion, particularly in CD8+ T cells. Antigen specificity was not determined for the clonally expanded peripheral T cells. Clonal expansion of both CD4+ and CD8+ blood T cells was observed from baseline to week 6 at doses 0.1 to 3.0 mg/kg.

Patients with a history of autoimmune disease or receiving systemic immunosuppression were excluded from the trial. Peripheral blood for TCR sequencing was collected from all dose cohorts at baseline, on cycle 4 day 1, and on cycle 7 day 1. The samples were taken from a phase I, first-in-human, multicenter, open-label dose-escalation trial of ivuxolimab. Adults with locally advanced or metastatic head and neck squamous cell, hepatocellular, melanoma or renal cell carcinoma were enrolled in the trial. Before TCR sequencing, CD4+ T cells and CD8+ T cells were sorted from peripheral blood as separate populations. For sequencing of the TCRbeta CDR3 region, genomic DNA was extracted from the sorted cells. The immunoSEQ Assay was used for sequencing of TCRbeta CDR3 regions. Sourced from immuneACCESS, this table was stored by TCRdb with only in-frame sequences that have V and J called. A share of the clones is absent; for the studies checked, an unresolved V gene accounts for under half, and the remainder has no known explanation. Here the sample has 50,000 to 70,000 clones; over 80% occur a single time. The leading ten clones occupy about 0.69% of the sample.

About this clone: The antigen it binds to is not known. Base qualities are not at hand, and no much larger clone is one base apart. The sample carries other DNA sequences with the same CDR3.

The specimen was CD4+ or CD8+ T cells sorted from blood, collected in a trial of the OX40 agonist ivuxolimab. The TCR sequence derives from an adult with an advanced solid tumor such as melanoma, head and neck, liver or kidney cancer.

The bases are TGTGCCAGTACAGATTATAGCAATCAGCCCCAGCATTTT. It codes for CASTDYSNQPQHF. The chain joins TRBV19 to TRBJ1-5, with the D gene uncertain. CDR1 and CDR2 were assigned from the germline V gene (reference sequence) as LNHDA and SQIVND. The CDR3 runs 13 amino acids, cysteine and phenylalanine included. CDR3 DNA is the only sequence kept; it has 39 bases, read in frame from the first base. Trimming removed 7 bases from V and 0 bases from J, leaving 7 bases between the germline ends.